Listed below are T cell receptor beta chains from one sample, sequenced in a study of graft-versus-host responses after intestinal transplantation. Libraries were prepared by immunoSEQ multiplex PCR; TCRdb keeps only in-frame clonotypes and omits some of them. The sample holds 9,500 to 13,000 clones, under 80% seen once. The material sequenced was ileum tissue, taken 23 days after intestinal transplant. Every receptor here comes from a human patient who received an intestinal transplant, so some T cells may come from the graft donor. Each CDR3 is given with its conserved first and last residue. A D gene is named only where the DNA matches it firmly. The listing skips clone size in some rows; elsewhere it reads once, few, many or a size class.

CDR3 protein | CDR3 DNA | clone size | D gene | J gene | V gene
CATSRVREGYNEQFF | TGTGCCACCAGCAGAGTAAGGGAGGGGTACAATGAGCAGTTCTTC | . | TRBD2 | TRBJ2-1 | TRBV15
CASSQSGTGRVVLSEQYF | TGTGCCAGCAGCCAATCAGGGACAGGTAGGGTGGTGCTGTCCGAGCAGTACTTC | few | TRBD1 | TRBJ2-7 | TRBV14
CASSFNTNYGYTF | TGTGCCAGCAGTTTTAATACGAACTATGGCTACACCTTC | . | . | TRBJ1-2 | TRBV28
CASSLWDSGGLYEQYF | TGTGCCAGCAGCCTCTGGGACAGCGGGGGGCTTTACGAGCAGTACTTC | . | TRBD2 | TRBJ2-7 | TRBV5-8
CASSFGSYEQYF | TGTGCCAGCAGCTTCGGGAGTTACGAGCAGTACTTC | once | . | TRBJ2-7 | TRBV5-4
CASSFVGQASYEQYF | TGTGCCAGCAGCTTTGTCGGACAGGCCTCCTACGAGCAGTACTTC | . | TRBD1 | TRBJ2-7 | TRBV5-4
CASSPVGGLSYEQYF | TGCGCCAGCAGCCCGGTGGGGGGGCTCTCCTACGAGCAGTACTTC | . | . | TRBJ2-7 | TRBV5-1
CASSLGRDEQYF | TGTGCCAGCAGCTTAGGCAGGGACGAGCAGTACTTC | . | . | TRBJ2-7 | TRBV7-6
CASSSLRGSEQYF | TGTGCCAGCAGTTCGTTGCGGGGGAGCGAGCAGTACTTC | few | TRBD2 | TRBJ2-7 | TRBV2
CASTTSGTGAYEQYF | TGTGCCAGTACGACATCCGGGACAGGGGCCTACGAGCAGTACTTC | . | TRBD1 | TRBJ2-7 | TRBV19
CASSFGSGNSYEQYF | TGTGCCAGTAGCTTTGGTAGCGGGAACTCCTACGAGCAGTACTTC | . | TRBD2 | TRBJ2-7 | TRBV19
CASSLDGTYEQYF | TGTGCCAGCAGTCTCGATGGAACTTACGAGCAGTACTTC | once | . | TRBJ2-7 | TRBV28
CASSPFADLSYEQYF | TGTGCCAGCAGCCCTTTTGCGGATCTCTCCTACGAGCAGTACTTC | . | . | TRBJ2-7 | TRBV14
CASSEGDLNYEQYF | TGTGCCAGCAGCGAGGGGGATCTAAACTACGAGCAGTACTTC | . | . | TRBJ2-7 | TRBV9
CAVKGQGTDTQYF | TGTGCCGTCAAAGGACAGGGCACAGATACGCAGTATTTT | . | TRBD1 | TRBJ2-3 | TRBV19
CATEFNYGYTF | TGTGCCACCGAATTTAACTATGGCTACACCTTC | . | . | TRBJ1-2 | TRBV25-1
CASSHISGASTDTQYF | TGTGCCAGCAGCCACATTAGCGGGGCTAGCACAGATACGCAGTATTTT | few | TRBD2 | TRBJ2-3 | TRBV4-2
CASSLGVFQETQYF | TGTGCCAGCAGCTTAGGTGTCTTCCAAGAGACCCAGTACTTC | . | . | TRBJ2-5 | TRBV7-6
CATKWGLRRNEQFF | TGTGCCACCAAATGGGGACTCCGCCGCAATGAGCAGTTCTTC | once | . | TRBJ2-1 | TRBV15
CASSLRTSGRNNEQFF | TGTGCCAGCAGCTTACGGACTAGCGGGAGGAACAATGAGCAGTTCTTC | once | TRBD2 | TRBJ2-1 | TRBV7-6
CASSMGDSGIEQFF | TGTGCCAGTAGTATGGGCGATAGCGGGATTGAGCAGTTCTTC | few | TRBD2 | TRBJ2-1 | TRBV19
CASKEQAGTDTQYF | TGTGCCAGCAAGGAGCAAGCGGGCACAGATACGCAGTATTTT | . | . | TRBJ2-3 | TRBV6-5
CASSEGANEKLFF | TGTGCCAGCAGTGAGGGGGCTAATGAAAAACTGTTTTTT | . | . | TRBJ1-4 | TRBV25-1
CASSEGTGWNEQYF | TGTGCCAGCAGTGAAGGGACAGGGTGGAACGAGCAGTACTTC | . | TRBD1 | TRBJ2-7 | TRBV6-1
CAISDRDTEAFF | TGTGCCATCAGTGACAGGGACACTGAAGCTTTCTTT | . | . | TRBJ1-1 | TRBV10-3
CASSPSGVQPHGDGYTF | TGTGCCAGCAGCCCTTCAGGTGTACAACCCCATGGGGATGGCTACACCTTC | . | . | TRBJ1-2 | TRBV7-9
CASSQDRALSYEQYF | TGCGCCAGCAGCCAAGACAGAGCATTGTCCTACGAGCAGTACTTC | few | . | TRBJ2-7 | TRBV4-3
CASRPTANTEAFF | TGTGCCAGCAGACCCACAGCGAACACTGAAGCTTTCTTT | . | . | TRBJ1-1 | TRBV28
CASSLQGNSPLHF | TGTGCCAGCAGTTTACAGGGAAATTCACCCCTCCACTTT | . | . | TRBJ1-6 | TRBV27
CASSDDGSGELFF | TGTGCCAGCAGTGATGACGGTTCCGGGGAGCTGTTTTTT | . | . | TRBJ2-2 | TRBV2
CASSPTGYYPNYGYTF | TGTGCCAGCAGTCCCACAGGGTACTATCCCAACTATGGCTACACCTTC | . | . | TRBJ1-2 | TRBV27
CASSLTTASYEQYF | TGTGCCAGCAGCCTGACGACAGCCTCCTACGAGCAGTACTTC | . | . | TRBJ2-7 | TRBV7-6
CATSGGSQPYEQYF | TGTGCCACCAGCGGTGGTAGCCAACCCTACGAGCAGTACTTC | . | . | TRBJ2-7 | TRBV15
CASSFAGESYEQYF | TGCGCCAGCAGCTTCGCAGGGGAGTCCTACGAGCAGTACTTC | . | . | TRBJ2-7 | TRBV5-1
CASSLPGSPYNEQFF | TGTGCCAGCAGCTTACCGGGATCTCCCTACAATGAGCAGTTCTTC | . | . | TRBJ2-1 | TRBV7-3
CASSSGTGGYEQYF | TGTGCCAGCAGCTCTGGGACAGGGGGCTACGAGCAGTACTTC | . | TRBD1 | TRBJ2-7 | TRBV7-9
CASSGGSGTDTQYF | TGTGCCAGCAGTGGGGGTAGCGGCACAGATACGCAGTATTTT | . | . | TRBJ2-3 | TRBV2